This passage covers 9 T cell receptor beta chains from one sample sequenced in a study of blood T cell repertoires in COVID-19. This table comes from immunoSEQ multiplex PCR, and its TCRdb copy is limited to in-frame clones, with some not included. Of approximately 250,000 clones listed, approximately 90% are singletons. The sample taken for sequencing was PBMCs or T cells enriched from blood (not recorded which). These receptors all come from a woman in her sixties in a cohort exposed to, infected with or recovered from COVID-19 (not recorded which).

V is TRBV5-6 and J is TRBJ2-7; D is perhaps TRBD1 (6 bases). The germline V gene has CDR1 SGHDT and CDR2 YYEEEE. This CDR3 is built from 15 residues. V dropped 2 bases and J dropped 3 bases, with 15 bases sitting between them. The CDR3 reads CASSLQRQVLYEQYF. DNA for the CDR3: TGTGCCAGCAGCTTACAGAGACAGGTTCTCTACGAGCAGTACTTC.

The V call is TRBV29-1, the J call TRBJ2-1, with TRBD1 identical over 10 bases. The CDR3 loop spans 13 amino acids. The germline gives CDR1 SQVTM, CDR2 ANQGSEA. V dropped 7 bases and J dropped 5; count of bases not matched to a gene: 5. In DNA, the CDR3 is TGCAGCGAGACCGGGACAGGGGACAATGAGCAGTTCTTC. As protein: CSETGTGDNEQFF.

J is TRBJ1-4 and V is TRBV5-4, with TRBD1 matching over 7 bases. V gave up 2 bases and J gave up 2 bases; unmatched junction bases: 9. Germline assignment: CDR1 SGHNT and CDR2 YYREEE (reference sequence). This CDR3 is 17 amino acids long. The CDR3 DNA sequence: TGTGCCAGCAGCTTTCGGATAGGGGGCTGGACTAATGAAAAACTGTTTTTT. This codes for CASSFRIGGWTNEKLFF.

The chain recombines TRBV3-1 (or the pseudogene TRBV3-2) with TRBJ1-6; D is perhaps TRBD1 (6 bases). CDR1 is LGHDT, CDR2 YNNKEL, per germline (reference sequence). Trimming shortened V by 1 base and J by 12 bases, and 19 bases separated the two germline ends. CDR3 length: 16 amino acids. The CDR3 bases are TGTGCCAGCAGCCAAGGGGGGGGCGGAGGAGAAGGACCCCTCCACTTT. It codes for CASSQGGGGGEGPLHF.

The CDR3 reads CASSPPGAITEAFF. CDR3 coding DNA: TGTGCCAGCAGTCCCCCAGGGGCCATCACTGAAGCTTTCTTT. The J gene is TRBJ1-1, the V gene TRBV7-3, with a tentative D call TRBD1 (6 bases). Germline CDR1 reads SGHTA; CDR2 reads FQGTGA. Between the trimmed V and J ends, which lost 6 bases and 4 bases, there was a span of 15 bases. The CDR3 covers 14 residues.

The genes are TRBV5-1 and TRBJ2-1, with TRBD2 identical over 9 bases. Trimming removed 1 base from V and 6 bases from J; junction bases left unmatched: 2. Germline assignment: CDR1 SGHRS and CDR2 YFSETQ. This CDR3 is 14 amino acids long. DNA for the CDR3: TGCGCCAGCAGCTTGTTAGCGGGAGTCAATGAGCAGTTCTTC. Residues: CASSLLAGVNEQFF. The variable domain in full, completed from reference TRBV5-1 and TRBJ2-1, reads KAGVTQTPRYLIKTRGQQVTLSCSPISGHRSVSWYQQTPGQGLQFLFEYFSETQRNKGNFPGRFSGRQFSNSRSEMNVSTLELGDSALYLCASSLLAGVNEQFFGPGTRLTVL.

CDR3 nucleotide sequence: TGTGCCAGCAGTTACCGGGGAATAGGCTCCTACGAGCAGTACTTC. It yields the protein CASSYRGIGSYEQYF. The rearrangement links TRBV6-5 to TRBJ2-7, with D maybe TRBD2 (5 bases). The CDR3 is 15 residues long. Germline CDR1 is MNHEY and CDR2 is SVGAGI. Trimming took 2 bases from V and 0 from J, leaving 11 bases between them.

The rearrangement links TRBV28 to TRBJ1-1, with 8 bases matching TRBD1. Trimming at V came to 8 bases and at J to 1 base, leaving 6 bases not matched to a gene. Germline values: CDR1 MDHEN, CDR2 SYDVKM. The length of the CDR3 is 14 residues. CDR3 nucleotide sequence: TGTGCCAGCTCTTTAGGGACAGGGAACACTGAAGCTTTCTTT. Translation gives CASSLGTGNTEAFF.

V usage is TRBV7-3 and J usage is TRBJ2-3; possibly TRBD1 for D (5 bases). The CDR3 totals 14 residues. The V and J ends lost 1 base and 2 bases respectively, with 7 bases between them. CDR1 and CDR2 (germline): SGHTA, FQGTGA. The CDR3 DNA reads as TGTGCCAGCAGCTTAAGGGGCCCCACAGATACGCAGTATTTT. Protein: CASSLRGPTDTQYF.